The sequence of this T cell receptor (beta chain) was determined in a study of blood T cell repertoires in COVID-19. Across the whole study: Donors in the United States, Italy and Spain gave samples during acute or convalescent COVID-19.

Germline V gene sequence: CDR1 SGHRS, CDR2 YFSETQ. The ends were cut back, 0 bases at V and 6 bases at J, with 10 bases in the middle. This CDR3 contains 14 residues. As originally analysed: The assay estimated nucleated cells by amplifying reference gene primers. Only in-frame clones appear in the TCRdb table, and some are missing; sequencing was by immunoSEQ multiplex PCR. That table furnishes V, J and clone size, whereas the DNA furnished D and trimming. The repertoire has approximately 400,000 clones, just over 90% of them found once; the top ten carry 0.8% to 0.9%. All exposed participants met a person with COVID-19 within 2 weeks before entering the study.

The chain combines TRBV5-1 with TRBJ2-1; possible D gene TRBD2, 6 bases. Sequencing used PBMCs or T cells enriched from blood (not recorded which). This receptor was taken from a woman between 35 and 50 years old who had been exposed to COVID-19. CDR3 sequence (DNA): TGCGCCAGCAGCTTGGAGACTAGTGGCAATGAGCAGTTCTTC. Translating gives CASSLETSGNEQFF.